Following are 26 T cell receptor beta chains from one sample sequenced in a study of cytomegalovirus exposure and HLA in healthy donors. PCR employed 60 Vbeta and 13 Jbeta primers. Sequencing was performed with immunoSEQ multiplex PCR; in TCRdb, only in-frame clones are kept and a portion is missing. The table has just over 150,000 clones, roughly 82% seen once. The specimen was PBMCs. The receptors were sampled from a man between 45 and 60 years old in good health and CMV-seropositive.

V and J are TRBV19 and TRBJ2-7; 12 bases agree with TRBD2. Unmatched junction bases numbered 11, after V lost 4 bases and J lost 7 bases. The CDR3 spans 16 residues. Germline V gene lookup returns CDR1 LNHDA and CDR2 SQIVND (reference sequence). The CDR3 bases are TGTGCCAGTAGTAGGGACCTAGCGGGGGGGCCGAAAGAGCAGTACTTC. Translated, it gives CASSRDLAGGPKEQYF.

This clone was counted only a few times. The V gene is TRBV6-1, the J gene TRBJ2-3; the match to TRBD2 covers 9 bases. The CDR3 runs 17 residues. Germline-derived CDR1 and CDR2 are MNHNS and SASEGT. V lost 4 bases to trimming and J lost 3 bases; unmatched junction nucleotides: 11. The CDR3 coding sequence is TGTGCCAGCAGTGGTCGACGGCGGGAGGGCCCGACAGATACGCAGTATTTT. Translation: CASSGRRREGPTDTQYF.

The chain links TRBV4-1 to TRBJ2-1; 9 bases are shared with TRBD2. Germline V gene sequence: CDR1 MGHRA, CDR2 YSYEKL. Trimming took 0 bases from V and 7 from J; bases not matched to a gene: 10. CDR3 size: 17 residues. CDR3 bases: TGCGCCAGCAGCCAAGATCTACCTAGCGGGATAGGAAATGAGCAGTTCTTC. Protein: CASSQDLPSGIGNEQFF.

This rearrangement joins TRBV11-2 to TRBJ1-2; tentative D call: TRBD1 (5 bases). V was shortened by 4 bases and J by 4 bases, with 10 bases between the two germline ends. The CDR3 spans 13 residues. The V gene's germline CDR1 is SGHAT and CDR2 FQNNGV. CDR3 sequence reads: CASSSRQFYGYTF. CDR3 nucleotides: TGTGCCAGCAGCTCAAGACAGTTCTATGGCTACACCTTC.

The chain couples TRBV7-9 to TRBJ1-1; D may be TRBD1 (6 bases). This CDR3 is 14 amino acids long. The germline V and J ends were trimmed by 1 base and 6 bases, with 12 bases remaining between them. Germline-derived CDR1 and CDR2 are SEHNR and FQNEAQ (reference sequence). The CDR3 DNA follows: TGTGCCAGCAGCTTAGTAACAGGGATGGCTGAAGCTTTCTTT. Encoded protein: CASSLVTGMAEAFF.

The chain employs TRBV2 and TRBJ1-2, with 11 bases identical to TRBD1. Per the germline V gene, CDR1 is SNHLY and CDR2 is FYNNEI. CDR3 size: 15 residues. V lost 3 bases to trimming and J lost 8 bases; unmatched junction nucleotides: 8. The CDR3 bases are TGTGCCAGCAGTGACTCCCTGGACAGGGGGCGAGGCTACACCTTC. It codes for CASSDSLDRGRGYTF.

The chain links TRBV14 to TRBJ2-3, with TRBD2 identical over 16 bases. With V trimmed by 4 bases and J by 5 bases, 9 bases remained unmatched. CDR1 and CDR2 (germline): SGHDN, FVKESK. This CDR3 is 18 amino acids long. The CDR3 loop reads CASSPGTSGRASLDTQYF. The DNA for the CDR3 is TGTGCCAGCAGCCCCGGGACTAGCGGGAGGGCCTCGTTAGATACGCAGTATTTT.

As concerns this clone: No conserved phenylalanine or tryptophan is present at the end of the CDR3, so a read error is the likely explanation. This chain links TRBV2 with TRBJ2-3; TRBD1 aligns across 9 bases. V lost 6 bases, J lost 2 bases, and 3 bases stayed unmatched. The CDR3 covers 14 residues. Germline V gives CDR1 SNHLY, CDR2 FYNNEI. DNA for the CDR3: TGTGCCAGCAGCTGGGACAGGGTCACAGATACGCAGTATCTT. Translation: CASSWDRVTDTQYL.

The chain recombines TRBV7-8 with TRBJ1-3; D is perhaps TRBD1 (5 bases). The CDR3 runs to 14 residues. Germline V gene lookup returns CDR1 SGHVS and CDR2 FQNEAQ. The V gene lost 1 base and the J gene lost 4 bases, with 8 bases spanning the gap. The CDR3 protein is CASSLGRQGNTIYF. CDR3 nucleotide sequence: TGTGCCAGCAGCTTAGGGAGACAGGGAAACACCATATATTTT.

V and J are TRBV2 and TRBJ2-5; 11 bases map to TRBD2. From germline, CDR1 is SNHLY and CDR2 FYNNEI. Trimming took 2 bases from V and 5 from J; bases not matched to a gene: 4. This CDR3 region has 15 residues. The CDR3 DNA sequence: TGTGCCAGCAGTGAACTAGCGGGGGGTTATGAGACCCAGTACTTC. Residues: CASSELAGGYETQYF.

The chain is built from TRBV29-1 and TRBJ2-7; D is possibly TRBD2 (7 bases). Germline CDR1 and CDR2: SQVTM and ANQGSEA. The CDR3 is made up of 15 amino acids. The V end was cut by 1 base, the J end by 4 bases, with 17 bases between. DNA for the CDR3: TGCAGCGTTGAAGGGCGGGGGCCCGTTAATTACGAGCAGTACTTC. Translated: CSVEGRGPVNYEQYF.

V gene TRBV29-1 combines with J gene TRBJ2-1, with 15 bases matching TRBD2. V trimming: 3 bases; J trimming: 8 bases; junction bases outside the gene matches: 5. Germline lookup yields CDR1 SQVTM and CDR2 ANQGSEA. The CDR3 has 15 residues. CDR3 in DNA: TGCAGCGTTGACGGACTAGCGGGAGGGATGTATGAGCAGTTCTTC. It encodes CSVDGLAGGMYEQFF.

The chain recombines TRBV19 with TRBJ2-3; 8 positions agree with TRBD2. The V segment lost 1 base and the J segment 2 bases; nucleotides outside the gene matches: 2. The CDR3 covers 15 residues. From germline, CDR1 is LNHDA and CDR2 SQIVND (reference sequence). Written as DNA, the CDR3 is TGTGCCAGTAGTATAGGTAGCGGGGCCACAGATACGCAGTATTTT. Translation: CASSIGSGATDTQYF.

To note about this clone: Distinct nucleotide sequences in the sample also encode this CDR3. The chain recombines TRBV5-4 with TRBJ2-1, with a possible D match to TRBD2 (6 bases). CDR1 is SGHNT and CDR2 is YYREEE in the germline V gene (reference sequence). Trimming removed 4 bases from V and 7 bases from J, with 12 bases in between. The CDR3 length is 13 residues. The CDR3 region has the DNA TGTGCCAGCAGCCCGGGACTCCCAAATGAGCAGTTCTTC. The encoded protein is CASSPGLPNEQFF. The full variable domain, rest sourced from reference TRBV5-4 and TRBJ2-1, is ETGVTQSPTHLIKTRGQQVTLRCSSQSGHNTVSWYQQALGQGPQFIFQYYREEENGRGNFPPRFSGLQFPNYSSELNVNALELDDSALYLCASSPGLPNEQFFGPGTRLTVL.

This chain joins TRBV19 and TRBJ1-2; no reliable D call. Per germline, CDR1 LNHDA and CDR2 SQIVND (reference sequence). CDR3 length equals 13 residues. Trimming shortened V by 4 bases and J by 3 bases, and 9 bases separated the two germline ends. CDR3 amino acids: CASSTGTDYGYTF. CDR3 sequence (DNA): TGTGCCAGTAGTACGGGAACGGACTATGGCTACACCTTC.

This chain joins TRBV6-5 and TRBJ2-1; 12 nucleotides match TRBD1. Germline trimming cut 6 bases from V and 5 bases from J; bases unmatched to any gene: 5. From germline, CDR1 is MNHEY and CDR2 SVGAGI. The CDR3 sequence is 15 residues long. The CDR3 region is CASSPGTGGHNEQFF. The DNA for the CDR3 is TGTGCCAGCAGCCCCGGGACAGGGGGCCACAATGAGCAGTTCTTC.

This clone has a single count. The chain employs TRBV30 and TRBJ1-1; D remains ambiguous. Trimming shortened V by 4 bases and J by 1 base, and 16 bases separated the two germline ends. This CDR3 comprises 15 residues. In germline, CDR1 is GTSNPN, CDR2 SVGIG (reference sequence). The CDR3 region has the DNA TGTGCCTGGAATAATGATCGCACCGGGAACACTGAAGCTTTCTTT. As protein: CAWNNDRTGNTEAFF.

The chain uses TRBV27 and TRBJ2-4, with 7 bases lining up with TRBD1. The V segment lost 1 base and the J segment 6 bases; nucleotides outside the gene matches: 15. There are 18 residues in the CDR3. From germline, CDR1 is MNHEY and CDR2 SMNVEV (reference sequence). This chain's CDR3 is CASSLLPSGQGVLNIQYF. CDR3 coding DNA: TGTGCCAGCAGTTTATTACCCTCCGGGCAGGGGGTTTTAAACATTCAGTACTTC.

The rearrangement uses TRBV7-9 and TRBJ1-2, with 9 nucleotides matching TRBD1. Germline V gene data show CDR1 as SEHNR and CDR2 as FQNEAQ (reference sequence). V shed 3 bases, J shed 7 bases, and the junction held 6 bases outside the gene matches. The CDR3 contains 14 residues. The CDR3 loop is CASSLGQGKLGYTF. In nucleotides, the CDR3 is TGTGCCAGCAGCTTGGGACAGGGAAAGCTTGGCTACACCTTC.

J is TRBJ2-5 and V is TRBV6-5, with TRBD2 matching 7 bases. V gave up 1 base and J gave up 1 base; unmatched junction bases: 6. The CDR3 totals 16 residues. CDR1 and CDR2 (germline): MNHEY, SVGAGI. CDR3 amino acids: CASSYLRGDGQETQYF. In nucleotides, the CDR3 is TGTGCCAGCAGTTACTTACGGGGGGACGGCCAAGAGACCCAGTACTTC.

The chain joins TRBV9 to TRBJ2-5, with D perhaps matching TRBD2 (6 bases). Germline V gives CDR1 SGDLS, CDR2 YYNGEE. V gave up 0 bases and J gave up 9 bases, with 12 bases separating them. This CDR3 comprises 13 residues. The CDR3 is CASSVGGTGAQYF. The CDR3 bases are TGTGCCAGCAGCGTAGGGGGGACGGGGGCCCAGTACTTC. Variable domain in full (rest from reference TRBV9 and TRBJ2-5): DSGVTQTPKHLITATGQRVTLRCSPRSGDLSVYWYQQSLDQGLQFLIQYYNGEERAKGNILERFSAQQFPDLHSELNLSSLELGDSALYFCASSVGGTGAQYFGPGTRLLVL.

This clone turned up a few times. The J gene is TRBJ2-7, the V gene TRBV5-1; tentatively, D is TRBD2 (5 bases). Germline V gene sequence: CDR1 SGHRS, CDR2 YFSETQ. The CDR3 spans 13 residues. V was trimmed by 6 bases and J by 4 bases, leaving 14 bases between them. The CDR3 bases are TGCGCCAGCAAGAGGGAGCCGGCATACGAGCAGTACTTC. It is translated as CASKREPAYEQYF.

This clone came up a few times. V gene TRBV27 combines with J gene TRBJ1-2; 7 nucleotides match TRBD1. The germline V gene encodes CDR1 MNHEY and CDR2 SMNVEV (reference sequence). Trimming took 5 bases from V and 2 from J; bases not matched to a gene: 5. CDR3 length: 14 amino acids. As DNA, the CDR3 is TGTGCCAGCAGTAGACAGGGCTCGAACTATGGCTACACCTTC. Residues: CASSRQGSNYGYTF.

The V gene is TRBV19, the J gene TRBJ2-5, with 11 bases aligning to TRBD2. J gave up 9 bases and V 0 bases, and 9 bases lay outside the gene matches. This CDR3 has 16 amino acids. Germline values: CDR1 LNHDA, CDR2 SQIVND (reference sequence). Here the CDR3 reads CASSIDRLAGGWPQYF. The CDR3 bases are TGTGCCAGTAGTATAGATCGCCTAGCGGGGGGTTGGCCCCAGTACTTC. The variable domain in full, with the rest retrieved from reference TRBV19 and TRBJ2-5, is DGGITQSPKYLFRKEGQNVTLSCEQNLNHDAMYWYRQDPGQGLRLIYYSQIVNDFQKGDIAEGYSVSREKKESFPLTVTSAQKNPTAFYLCASSIDRLAGGWPQYFGPGTRLLVL.

The rearrangement links TRBV19 to TRBJ2-7; TRBD1 is a possible D gene (6 bases). Looked up from germline, CDR1 is LNHDA and CDR2 is SQIVND (reference sequence). This CDR3 comprises 21 residues. Trimming left V 5 bases short and J 0 bases short, with 32 bases between. The CDR3: CASSAWVDTVSLQGSSYEQYF. DNA for the CDR3: TGTGCCAGTAGTGCTTGGGTGGACACCGTAAGTCTCCAGGGGAGCTCCTACGAGCAGTACTTC.

The J gene is TRBJ1-2, the V gene TRBV6-6; TRBD1 matches at 8 bases. The length of the CDR3 is 13 residues. Germline CDR1 MNHNY, CDR2 SVGAGI (reference sequence). With V trimmed by 9 bases and J by 4 bases, 7 bases remained unmatched. CDR3 DNA sequence: TGTGCCAGTGAAGAACAGGGGGGCTATGGCTACACCTTC. This sequence encodes CASEEQGGYGYTF.